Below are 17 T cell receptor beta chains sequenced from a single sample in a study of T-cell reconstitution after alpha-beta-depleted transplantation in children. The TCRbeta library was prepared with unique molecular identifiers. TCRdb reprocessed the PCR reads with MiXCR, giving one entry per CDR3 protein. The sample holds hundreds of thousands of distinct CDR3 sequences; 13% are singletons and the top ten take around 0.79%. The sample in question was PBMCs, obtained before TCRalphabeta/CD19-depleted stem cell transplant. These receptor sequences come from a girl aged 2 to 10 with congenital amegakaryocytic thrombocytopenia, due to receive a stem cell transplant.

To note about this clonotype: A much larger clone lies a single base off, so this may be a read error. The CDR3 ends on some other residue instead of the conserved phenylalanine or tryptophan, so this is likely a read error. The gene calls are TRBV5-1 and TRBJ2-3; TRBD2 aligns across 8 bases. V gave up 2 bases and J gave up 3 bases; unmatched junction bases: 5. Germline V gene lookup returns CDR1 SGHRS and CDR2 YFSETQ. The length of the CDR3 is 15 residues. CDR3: CASSFGLAETDTQYY. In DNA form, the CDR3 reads TGCGCCAGCAGCTTCGGACTAGCAGAAACAGATACGCAGTATTAT.

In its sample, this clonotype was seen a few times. This CDR3 is CSAQGSGGGYNEQFF. The DNA of the CDR3 is TGCAGTGCCCAAGGGTCGGGAGGGGGCTACAATGAGCAGTTCTTC. The chain uses TRBV20-1 and TRBJ2-1, with 8 bases aligning to TRBD2. CDR1 is DFQATT, CDR2 SNEGSKA, per germline (reference sequence). Unmatched junction bases numbered 10, after V lost 6 bases and J lost 3 bases. CDR3 size: 15 residues.

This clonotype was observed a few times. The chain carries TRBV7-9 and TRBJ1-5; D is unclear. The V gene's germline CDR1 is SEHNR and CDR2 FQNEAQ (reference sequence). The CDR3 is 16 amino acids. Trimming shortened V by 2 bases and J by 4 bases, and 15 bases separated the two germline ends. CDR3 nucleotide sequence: TGTGCCAGCAGCTTATTTAACGGGAAAAAAAATCAGCCCCAGCATTTT. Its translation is CASSLFNGKKNQPQHF. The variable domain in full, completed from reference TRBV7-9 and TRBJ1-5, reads DTGVSQNPRHKITKRGQNVTFRCDPISEHNRLYWYRQTLGQGPEFLTYFQNEAQLEKSRLLSDRFSAERPKGSFSTLEIQRTEQGDSAMYLCASSLFNGKKNQPQHFGDGTRLSIL.

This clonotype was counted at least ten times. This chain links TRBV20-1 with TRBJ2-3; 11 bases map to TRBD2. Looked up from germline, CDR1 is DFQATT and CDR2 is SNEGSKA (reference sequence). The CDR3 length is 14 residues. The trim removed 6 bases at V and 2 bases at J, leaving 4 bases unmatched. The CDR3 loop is CSARLAGNTDTQYF. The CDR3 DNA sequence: TGCAGTGCCAGACTAGCGGGAAACACAGATACGCAGTATTTT.

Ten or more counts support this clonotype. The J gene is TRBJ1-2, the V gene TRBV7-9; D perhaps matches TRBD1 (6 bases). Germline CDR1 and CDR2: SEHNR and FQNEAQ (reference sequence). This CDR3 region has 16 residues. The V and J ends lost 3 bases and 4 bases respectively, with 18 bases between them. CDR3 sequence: CASSFGSWDTAYGYTF. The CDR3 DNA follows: TGTGCCAGCAGCTTCGGGTCGTGGGACACGGCCTATGGCTACACCTTC.

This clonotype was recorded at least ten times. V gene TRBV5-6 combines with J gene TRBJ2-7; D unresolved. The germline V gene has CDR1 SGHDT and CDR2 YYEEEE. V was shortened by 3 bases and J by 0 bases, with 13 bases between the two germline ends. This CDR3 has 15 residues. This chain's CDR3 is CASSSAAKSSYEQYF. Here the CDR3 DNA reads TGTGCCAGCAGCTCCGCAGCTAAGAGCTCCTACGAGCAGTACTTC.

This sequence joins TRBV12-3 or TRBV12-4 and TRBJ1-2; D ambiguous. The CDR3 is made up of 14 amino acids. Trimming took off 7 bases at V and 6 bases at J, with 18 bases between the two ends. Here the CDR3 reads CASTPIVAGHGYTF. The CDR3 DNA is TGTGCCAGCACCCCCATCGTGGCTGGGCATGGCTACACCTTC.

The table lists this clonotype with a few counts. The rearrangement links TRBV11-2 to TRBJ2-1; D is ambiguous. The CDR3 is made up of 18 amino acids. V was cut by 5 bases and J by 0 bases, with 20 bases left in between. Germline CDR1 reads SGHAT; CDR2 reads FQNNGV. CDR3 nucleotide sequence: TGTGCCAGCAGCCGCGGTATGGAGCGCACAAGCTCCTACAATGAGCAGTTCTTC. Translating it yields CASSRGMERTSSYNEQFF.

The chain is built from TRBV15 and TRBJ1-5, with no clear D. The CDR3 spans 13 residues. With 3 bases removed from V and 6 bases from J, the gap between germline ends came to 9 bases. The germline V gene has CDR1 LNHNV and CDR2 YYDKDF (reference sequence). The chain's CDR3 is CATSSGVSQPQHF. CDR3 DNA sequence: TGTGCCACCAGCAGTGGGGTGTCTCAGCCCCAGCATTTT.

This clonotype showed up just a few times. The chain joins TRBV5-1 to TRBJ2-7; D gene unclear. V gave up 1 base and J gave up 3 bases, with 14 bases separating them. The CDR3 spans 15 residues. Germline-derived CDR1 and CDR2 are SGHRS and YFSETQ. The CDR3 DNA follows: TGCGCCAGCAGCTTGTGGTGGGAAAGCCACTACGAGCAGTACTTC. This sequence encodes CASSLWWESHYEQYF. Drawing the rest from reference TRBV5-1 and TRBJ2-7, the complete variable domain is KAGVTQTPRYLIKTRGQQVTLSCSPISGHRSVSWYQQTPGQGLQFLFEYFSETQRNKGNFPGRFSGRQFSNSRSEMNVSTLELGDSALYLCASSLWWESHYEQYFGPGTRLTVT.

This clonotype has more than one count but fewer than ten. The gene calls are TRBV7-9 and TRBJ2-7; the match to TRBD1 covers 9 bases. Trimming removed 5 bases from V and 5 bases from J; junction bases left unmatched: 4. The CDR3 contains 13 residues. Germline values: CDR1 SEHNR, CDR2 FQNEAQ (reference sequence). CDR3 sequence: CASSEGQGNEQYF. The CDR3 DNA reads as TGTGCCAGCAGCGAAGGACAGGGGAACGAGCAGTACTTC.

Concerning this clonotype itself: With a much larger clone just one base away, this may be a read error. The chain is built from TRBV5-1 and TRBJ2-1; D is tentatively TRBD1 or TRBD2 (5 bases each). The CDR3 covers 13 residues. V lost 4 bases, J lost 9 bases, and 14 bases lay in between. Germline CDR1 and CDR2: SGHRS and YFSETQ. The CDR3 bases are TGCGCCAGCAGCGGGGGACCTAACATTGAGCAGTTCTTC. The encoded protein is CASSGGPNIEQFF.

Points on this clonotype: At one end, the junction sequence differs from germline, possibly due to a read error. CDR3: CSARDQNTGKLFF. DNA for the CDR3: TGCAGTGCCAGGGACCAGAACACCGGGAAGCTGTTTTTT. This chain links TRBV20-1 with TRBJ2-2, with D perhaps being TRBD1 or TRBD2 (5 bases each). The CDR3 loop spans 13 amino acids. Germline values: CDR1 DFQATT, CDR2 SNEGSKA (reference sequence).

CDR3 coding DNA: TGTGCCAGCAGCTCCCGTGAGAGACTCCAAGAGACCCAGTACTTC. Translating it yields CASSSRERLQETQYF. The chain employs TRBV7-9 and TRBJ2-5; D gene unclear. This CDR3 spans 15 amino acids. Germline CDR1 SEHNR, CDR2 FQNEAQ (reference sequence). With 4 bases removed from V and 1 base from J, the gap between germline ends came to 13 bases. Complete variable domain (other parts from reference TRBV7-9 and TRBJ2-5): DTGVSQNPRHKITKRGQNVTFRCDPISEHNRLYWYRQTLGQGPEFLTYFQNEAQLEKSRLLSDRFSAERPKGSFSTLEIQRTEQGDSAMYLCASSSRERLQETQYFGPGTRLLVL.

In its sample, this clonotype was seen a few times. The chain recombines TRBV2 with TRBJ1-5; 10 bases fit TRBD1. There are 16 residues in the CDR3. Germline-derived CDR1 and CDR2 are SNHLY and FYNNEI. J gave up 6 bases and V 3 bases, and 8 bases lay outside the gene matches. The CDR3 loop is CASSDGGQGYSQPQHF. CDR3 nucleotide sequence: TGTGCCAGCAGTGACGGGGGACAGGGGTATAGTCAGCCCCAGCATTTT. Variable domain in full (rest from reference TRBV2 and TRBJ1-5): EPEVTQTPSHQVTQMGQEVILRCVPISNHLYFYWYRQILGQKVEFLVSFYNNEISEKSEIFDDQFSVERPDGSNFTLKIRSTKLEDSAMYFCASSDGGQGYSQPQHFGDGTRLSIL.

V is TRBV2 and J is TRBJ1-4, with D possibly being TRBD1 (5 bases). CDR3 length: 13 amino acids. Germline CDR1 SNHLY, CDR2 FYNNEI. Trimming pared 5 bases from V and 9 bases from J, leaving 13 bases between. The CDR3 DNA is TGTGCCAGCAGTTCCGGACATGGCCAAAAACTGTTTTTT. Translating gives CASSSGHGQKLFF.

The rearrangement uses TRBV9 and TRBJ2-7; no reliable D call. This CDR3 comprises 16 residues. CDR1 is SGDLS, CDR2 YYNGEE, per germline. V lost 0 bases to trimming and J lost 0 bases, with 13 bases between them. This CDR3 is CASSVDGSRDSYEQYF. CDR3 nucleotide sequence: TGTGCCAGCAGCGTAGACGGGTCAAGGGACTCCTACGAGCAGTACTTC.